The 11 T cell receptor beta chains reported below all come from one sample, sequenced in a study of metastatic and nonmetastatic thyroid tumors. Treatment of any kind had been given to no patient before thyroid surgery. TCRdb re-called clones from the PCR reads using MiXCR. The sample records approximately 70,000 clones, about 4% being singletons. The sample taken for sequencing was blood. Receptors were obtained from a female donor with papillary thyroid cancer or a benign thyroid nodule (not recorded which). Some clones in this sample may be carry-over from other donors' samples.

This clone was counted between two and nine times. One base away lies a much larger clone, so this may be a sequencing read error. The chain couples TRBV6-4 to TRBJ2-3; D possibly corresponds to TRBD2 (7 bases). CDR1 is MRHNA and CDR2 is SNTAGT in the germline V gene. The CDR3 loop spans 14 amino acids. Trimming took off 2 bases at V and 2 bases at J, with 8 bases between the two ends. The CDR3, as DNA: TGTGCCAGCAGTGACGGGGGGGCCACAGATACGCAGTATTTT. Translation gives CASSDGGATDTQYF.

This clone occurred many times. The genes are TRBV6-1 and TRBJ1-4, with D unclear. V gave up 2 bases and J gave up 5 bases, with 6 bases separating them. This CDR3 spans 13 amino acids. Germline V gene data show CDR1 as MNHNS and CDR2 as SASEGT. CDR3 residues: CASSERRNEKLFF. DNA for the CDR3: TGTGCCAGCAGTGAACGCAGGAATGAAAAACTGTTTTTT.

This clone has at least ten counts. A read error may explain this, as a much larger clone is one base away. The sample carries other DNA sequences with the same CDR3. The chain links TRBV24-1 to TRBJ2-3; 8 bases line up with TRBD1. CDR3 size: 16 residues. V trimming: 7 bases; J trimming: 2 bases; junction bases outside the gene matches: 10. In germline, CDR1 is KGHDR, CDR2 SFDVKD. CDR3 sequence: CATSGSTGENTDTQYF. The CDR3 nucleotides are TGTGCCACCAGCGGGTCGACAGGGGAGAACACAGATACGCAGTATTTT.

This clone was counted many times. Just one base apart from a much larger clone, this may be a read error. The same CDR3 arises from other DNA sequences in this sample as well. The chain couples TRBV2 to TRBJ2-1; 8 nucleotides match TRBD2. The germline CDR1 and CDR2 sequences are SNHLY and FYNNEI. The CDR3 runs to 14 residues. The CDR3: CASSGLSGINEPFF. The CDR3 DNA reads TGTGCCAGCAGTGGTCTTAGCGGGATAAATGAGCCGTTCTTC.

As for this clone: A read error may explain this, as a much larger clone is one base away. This specimen includes other DNA sequences encoding the same CDR3. The chain is built from TRBV3-1 and TRBJ2-1; maybe TRBD2 (5 bases). CDR1 and CDR2 (germline): LGHDT, YNNKEL (reference sequence). The V end lost 4 bases, the J end lost 7 bases, and 20 bases lay between the germline ends. This CDR3 has 16 residues. This CDR3 is CASSLQREYTLNEQFF. The CDR3 DNA reads as TGTGCCAGCAGCCTCCAGAGGGAGTACACGTTAAATGAGCAGTTCTTC.

This clone was detected many times. V and J are TRBV27 and TRBJ1-6, with D tentatively TRBD1 (5 bases). CDR3 length equals 15 residues. The ends were cut back, 5 bases at V and 13 bases at J, with 21 bases in the middle. Germline V CDR1 and CDR2: MNHEY, SMNVEV (reference sequence). CDR3 sequence reads: CASSLLRQGESPLHF. In DNA form, the CDR3 reads TGTGCCAGCAGTCTCCTCCGGCAGGGCGAGAGTCCCCTCCACTTT.

Many counts were recorded for this clone. The chain links TRBV24-1 to TRBJ2-5; TRBD2 matches at 11 bases. Trimming took 6 bases from V and 2 from J; bases not matched to a gene: 4. Germline CDR1 is KGHDR and CDR2 is SFDVKD. The CDR3 has 15 residues. The CDR3 spells CATSRGTSGQETQYF. For the CDR3, the DNA is TGTGCCACCAGTCGGGGGACTAGCGGACAAGAGACCCAGTACTTC.

This clone was detected many times. The chain recombines TRBV11-3 with TRBJ2-7; D ambiguous. This CDR3 region has 14 residues. Germline loops: CDR1 SGHNT, CDR2 YENEEA. Trimming cost V 0 bases and J 2 bases, with 8 bases left between them. As DNA, the CDR3 is TGTGCCAGCAGCTTAGAGTATCAGGCCTACGAGCAGTACTTC. Translation: CASSLEYQAYEQYF. Variable domain in full (rest from reference TRBV11-3 and TRBJ2-7): EAGVVQSPRYKIIEKKQPVAFWCNPISGHNTLYWYLQNLGQGPELLIRYENEEAVDDSQLPKDRFSAERLKGVDSTLKIQPAELGDSAVYLCASSLEYQAYEQYFGPGTRLTVT.

This clone appeared a few times. One junction end does not reproduce the germline sequence, and a read error may be involved. The V and J genes are TRBV27 and TRBJ2-2; D may be TRBD1 (5 bases). The germline gives CDR1 MNHEY, CDR2 SMNVEV (reference sequence). The length of the CDR3 is 15 residues. The CDR3 nucleotides are TGTGCCAGCAGTTTGTGGCAGGGAAACACCGGTGAGCTGTTTTTT. Protein: CASSLWQGNTGELFF.

This clone was seen at least ten times. V gene TRBV20-1 combines with J gene TRBJ1-1; 7 bases are shared with TRBD1. J lost 6 bases, V lost 5 bases, and 12 bases had no gene match. The germline CDR1 and CDR2 sequences are DFQATT and SNEGSKA (reference sequence). The CDR3 totals 14 residues. CDR3 protein: CSARPQGQGAEAFF. The CDR3 DNA reads TGCAGTGCTCGCCCCCAGGGGCAGGGGGCTGAAGCTTTCTTT.

Regarding this clone: This may be a read error: a much more frequent sequence differs by one nucleotide. This rearrangement joins TRBV12-3 or TRBV12-4 to TRBJ2-3, with 8 bases identical to TRBD2. The CDR3 consists of 16 residues. The CDR3 reads CSSSPGGGRRADTQYF. CDR3 sequence (DNA): TGTTCCAGCTCCCCGGGGGGGGGGCGGAGGGCAGATACGCAGTATTTT.